This paragraph covers one TCR beta chain sequence. The antigen remains unidentified. Culturing for 10 to 11 days preceded CD4+ T cell isolation. The data were produced by immunoSEQ multiplex PCR, yet TCRdb's version contains in-frame clones alone and is incomplete. Among over 45,000 clones listed, approximately 65% were seen once. The source of the sample is a study of vaccination effects on CD4 cells after COVID-19. For the study at large: CD4+ T cells specific for antigen were expanded with viral peptide pools by the ViraFEST assay before sequencing. Two-dose vaccination with either BNT162b2 or mRNA-1273 was given to the participants.

The CDR3 has 16 residues. V lost 6 bases, J lost 3 bases, and 8 bases stayed unmatched. Germline-derived CDR1 and CDR2 are SGHTA and FQGNSA. Broader study findings: The study found that only 1 of 255 vaccine-induced clones from healthy vaccinees cross-reacted with common cold coronaviruses. After vaccination, at late timepoints, clones induced by infection and by vaccine contracted markedly.

The sample consisted of CD4+ T cells from PBMCs cultured without peptide, taken before COVID-19 vaccination. The source is a human donor who received a COVID-19 vaccine. This sequence joins TRBV7-2 and TRBJ2-7; the match to TRBD2 covers 13 bases. CDR3 DNA: TGTGCCAGCAGTCGAGGACTAGCGGGAGCCGGCTACGAGCAGTACTTC. This gives the protein CASSRGLAGAGYEQYF.